This T cell receptor (beta chain) was sequenced for a study of T-cell reconstitution after alpha-beta-depleted transplantation in children. General study findings and limits: Expanded clones from the graft, numbering several hundred, reportedly supplied alpha-beta T cells about two months after transplant.

In its sample, this clonotype was seen many times. Its antigen is not known. The CDR3 contains 13 residues. The trim removed 6 bases at V and 3 bases at J, leaving 3 bases unmatched. CDR1 and CDR2 (germline): ENHRY, SYGVKD. Construction of the TCRbeta library involved unique molecular identifiers. TCRdb re-called the PCR reads through MiXCR, storing one row per CDR3 protein. The profile shows about 980,000 distinct CDR3 sequences, less than 30% of them singletons. V and J are TRBV10-3 and TRBJ1-1; TRBD1 matches at 8 bases. Material: PBMCs, mostly from graft donor cells, obtained 360 days after TCRalphabeta/CD19-depleted stem cell transplant. The receptor's source is a boy under two years old who had a stem cell transplant for SCID, so the T cells may come from the graft donor. CDR3 region: CAIRYRGDTEAFF. The DNA of the CDR3 is TGTGCCATCAGATACAGGGGGGACACTGAAGCTTTCTTT.